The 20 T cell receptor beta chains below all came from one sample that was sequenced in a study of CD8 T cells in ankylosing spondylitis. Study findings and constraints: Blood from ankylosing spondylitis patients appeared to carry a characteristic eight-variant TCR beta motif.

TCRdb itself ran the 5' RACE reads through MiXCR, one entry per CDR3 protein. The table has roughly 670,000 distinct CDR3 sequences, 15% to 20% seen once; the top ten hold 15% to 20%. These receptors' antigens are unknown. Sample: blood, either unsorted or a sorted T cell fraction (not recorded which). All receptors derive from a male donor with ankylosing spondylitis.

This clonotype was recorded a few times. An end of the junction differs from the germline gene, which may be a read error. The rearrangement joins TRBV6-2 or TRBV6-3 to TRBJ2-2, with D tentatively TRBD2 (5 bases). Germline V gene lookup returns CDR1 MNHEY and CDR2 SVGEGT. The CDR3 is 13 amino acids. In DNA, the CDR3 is TGTGCCAGCACTTACCCGAGGGTCGGGGAGCTGTTTTTT. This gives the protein CASTYPRVGELFF.

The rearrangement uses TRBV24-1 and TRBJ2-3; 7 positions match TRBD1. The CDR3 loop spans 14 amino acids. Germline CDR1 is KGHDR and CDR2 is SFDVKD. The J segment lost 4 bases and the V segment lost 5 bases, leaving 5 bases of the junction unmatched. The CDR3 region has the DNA TGTGCCACCAGTGTCACAGGGGCGGCAGATACGCAGTATTTT. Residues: CATSVTGAADTQYF.

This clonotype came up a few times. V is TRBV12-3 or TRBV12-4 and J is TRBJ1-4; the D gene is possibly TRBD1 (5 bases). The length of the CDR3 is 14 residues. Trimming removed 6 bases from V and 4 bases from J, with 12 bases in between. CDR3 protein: CASRTTGLNEKLFF. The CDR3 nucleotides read TGTGCCAGCAGAACAACGGGACTTAATGAAAAACTGTTTTTT.

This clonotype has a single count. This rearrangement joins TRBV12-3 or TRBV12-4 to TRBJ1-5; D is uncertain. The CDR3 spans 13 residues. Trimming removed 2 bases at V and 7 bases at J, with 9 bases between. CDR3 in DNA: TGTGCCAGCAGTTTATCTTCCCGCCAGCCCCAGCATTTT. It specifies CASSLSSRQPQHF.

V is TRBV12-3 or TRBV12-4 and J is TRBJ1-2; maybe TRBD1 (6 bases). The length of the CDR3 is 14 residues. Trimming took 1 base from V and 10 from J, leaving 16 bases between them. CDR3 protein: CASSLGLGQKVYTF. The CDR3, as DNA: TGTGCCAGCAGTTTAGGACTCGGACAGAAGGTCTACACCTTC.

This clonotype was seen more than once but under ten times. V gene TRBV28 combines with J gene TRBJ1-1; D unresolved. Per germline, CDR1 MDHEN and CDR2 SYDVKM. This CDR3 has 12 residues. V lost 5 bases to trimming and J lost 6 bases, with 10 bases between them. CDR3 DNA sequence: TGTGCCAGCAGTCTAAGTGTCGCTGAAGCTTTCTTT. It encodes CASSLSVAEAFF.

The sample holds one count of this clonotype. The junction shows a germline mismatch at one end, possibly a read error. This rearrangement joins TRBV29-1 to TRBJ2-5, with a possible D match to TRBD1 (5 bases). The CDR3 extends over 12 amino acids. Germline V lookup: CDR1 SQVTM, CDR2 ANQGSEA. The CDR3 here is CSAEGVVETQYF. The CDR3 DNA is TGCAGCGCTGAAGGGGTAGTGGAGACCCAGTACTTC.

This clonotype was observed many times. CDR3 nucleotide sequence: TGCAGTGCTAGATTCGGGGACGTCCACAATGAGCAGTTCTTC. It specifies CSARFGDVHNEQFF. The chain carries TRBV20-1 and TRBJ2-1; D possibly uses TRBD1 or TRBD2 (5 bases each). Germline CDR1 DFQATT, CDR2 SNEGSKA (reference sequence). The CDR3 loop spans 14 amino acids. The ends were cut back, 2 bases at V and 5 bases at J, with 13 bases in the middle.

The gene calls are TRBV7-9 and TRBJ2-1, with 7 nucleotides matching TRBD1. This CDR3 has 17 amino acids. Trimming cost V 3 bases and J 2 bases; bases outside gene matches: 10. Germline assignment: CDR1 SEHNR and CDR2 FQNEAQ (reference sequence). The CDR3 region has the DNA TGTGCCAGCAGCTTCACAGGACAGGCCGCTACCTACAATGAGCAGTTCTTC. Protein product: CASSFTGQAATYNEQFF.

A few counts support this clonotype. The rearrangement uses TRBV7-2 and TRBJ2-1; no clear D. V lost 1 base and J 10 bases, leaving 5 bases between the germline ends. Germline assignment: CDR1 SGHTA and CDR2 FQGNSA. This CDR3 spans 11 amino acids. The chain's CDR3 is CASSLDWEQFF. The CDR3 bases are TGTGCCAGCAGCTTAGACTGGGAGCAGTTCTTC.

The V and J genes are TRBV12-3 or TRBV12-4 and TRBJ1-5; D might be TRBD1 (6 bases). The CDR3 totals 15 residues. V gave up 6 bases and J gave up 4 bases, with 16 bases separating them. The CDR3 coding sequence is TGTGCCAGCAGCCCAGACGGGACACGAAATCAGCCCCAGCATTTT. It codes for CASSPDGTRNQPQHF.

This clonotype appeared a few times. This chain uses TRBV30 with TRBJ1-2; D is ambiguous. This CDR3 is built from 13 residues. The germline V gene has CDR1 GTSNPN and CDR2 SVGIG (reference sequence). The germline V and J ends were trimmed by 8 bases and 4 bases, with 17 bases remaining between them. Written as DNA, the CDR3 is TGTGCCAGTTATCGGGGAGATCCCTATGGCTACACCTTC. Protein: CASYRGDPYGYTF. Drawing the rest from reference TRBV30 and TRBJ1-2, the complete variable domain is SQTIHQWPATLVQPVGSPLSLECTVEGTSNPNLYWYRQAAGRGLQLLFYSVGIGQISSEVPQNLSASRPQDRQFILSSKKLLLSDSGFYLCASYRGDPYGYTFGSGTRLTVV.

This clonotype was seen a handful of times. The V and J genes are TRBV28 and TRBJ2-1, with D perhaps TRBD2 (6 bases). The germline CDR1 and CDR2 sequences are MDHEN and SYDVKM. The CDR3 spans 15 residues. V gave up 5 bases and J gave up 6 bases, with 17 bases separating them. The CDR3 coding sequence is TGTGCCAGCAGTCAAGCCGGGAGAGGAACCAATGAGCAGTTCTTC. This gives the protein CASSQAGRGTNEQFF.

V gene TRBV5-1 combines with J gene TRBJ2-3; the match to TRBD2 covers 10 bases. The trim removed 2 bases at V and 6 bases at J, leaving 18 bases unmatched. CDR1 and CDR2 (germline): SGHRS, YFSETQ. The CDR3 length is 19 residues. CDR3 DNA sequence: TGCGCCAGCAGCTTTGCATCTAGCGGGAGTTACCCTCGCCTGGATACGCAGTATTTT. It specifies CASSFASSGSYPRLDTQYF.

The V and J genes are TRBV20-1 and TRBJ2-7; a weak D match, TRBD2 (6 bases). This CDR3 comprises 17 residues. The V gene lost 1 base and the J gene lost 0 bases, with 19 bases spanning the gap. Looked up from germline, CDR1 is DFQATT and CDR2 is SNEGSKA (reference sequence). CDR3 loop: CSARAPEEGISSYEQYF. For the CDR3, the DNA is TGCAGTGCTAGAGCCCCGGAGGAGGGGATAAGCTCCTACGAGCAGTACTTC.

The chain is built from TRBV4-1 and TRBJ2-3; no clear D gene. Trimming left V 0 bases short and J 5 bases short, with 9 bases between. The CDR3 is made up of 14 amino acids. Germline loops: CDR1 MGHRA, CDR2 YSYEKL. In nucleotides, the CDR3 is TGCGCCAGCAGCCAAGAAGTCCACAGAGATACGCAGTATTTT. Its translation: CASSQEVHRDTQYF.

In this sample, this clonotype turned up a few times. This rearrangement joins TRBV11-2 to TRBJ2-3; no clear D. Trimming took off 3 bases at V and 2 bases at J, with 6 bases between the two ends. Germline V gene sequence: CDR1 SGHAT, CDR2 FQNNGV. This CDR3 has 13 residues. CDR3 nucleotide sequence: TGTGCCAGCAGCTTTATCCCCACAGATACGCAGTATTTT. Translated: CASSFIPTDTQYF.

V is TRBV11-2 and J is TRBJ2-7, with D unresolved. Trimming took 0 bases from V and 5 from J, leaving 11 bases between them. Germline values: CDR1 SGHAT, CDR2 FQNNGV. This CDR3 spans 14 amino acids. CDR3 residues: CASSLDFRSHEQYF. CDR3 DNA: TGTGCCAGCAGCTTAGATTTCAGGTCCCACGAGCAGTACTTC. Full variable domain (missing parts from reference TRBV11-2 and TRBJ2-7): EAGVAQSPRYKIIEKRQSVAFWCNPISGHATLYWYQQILGQGPKLLIQFQNNGVVDDSQLPKDRFSAERLKGVDSTLKIQPAKLEDSAVYLCASSLDFRSHEQYFGPGTRLTVT.

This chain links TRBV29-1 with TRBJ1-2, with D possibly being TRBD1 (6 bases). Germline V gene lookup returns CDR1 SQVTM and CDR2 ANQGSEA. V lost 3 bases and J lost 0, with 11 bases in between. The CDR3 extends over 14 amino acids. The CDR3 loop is CSVDTRDTNYGYTF. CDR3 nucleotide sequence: TGCAGCGTTGATACCCGGGACACTAACTATGGCTACACCTTC.

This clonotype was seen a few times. The CDR3 is CATSGGLAGGFKETQYF. The CDR3 region has the DNA TGTGCCACCAGCGGGGGACTAGCGGGGGGATTCAAGGAGACCCAGTACTTC. The chain uses TRBV15 and TRBJ2-5; 15 bases line up with TRBD2. V shed 5 bases, J shed 5 bases, and the junction held 9 bases outside the gene matches. The CDR3 contains 17 residues. Germline loops: CDR1 LNHNV, CDR2 YYDKDF (reference sequence).